Sequencing of this TCR beta chain was carried out in a study of cytomegalovirus exposure and HLA in healthy donors. Overall study findings and caveats: In a later analysis, a genetic analysis reported fewer productive-TCR N-insertions in an Asian-associated ancestry cluster than the cohort average.

Turning to this clone: Its antigen is as yet unknown.

PCR was performed using 60 Vbeta and 13 Jbeta primers. Sequencing was performed with immunoSEQ multiplex PCR; in TCRdb, only in-frame clones are kept and a portion is missing. Altogether around 200,000 clones are present, 70% to 80% being singletons, with the ten largest covering under 2%. In germline, CDR1 is SGHDN, CDR2 FVKESK. J gave up 5 bases and V 4 bases, and 14 bases lay outside the gene matches. The CDR3 spans 17 residues. This TCR came from a young man in good health and CMV-seronegative. The sequenced material came from PBMCs. The V and J genes are TRBV14 and TRBJ2-1; 7 nucleotides align to TRBD1. The CDR3 DNA reads as TGTGCCAGCAGCCGAGGGGCCGGGACAGTTGTTAACAATGAGCAGTTCTTC. Its protein is CASSRGAGTVVNNEQFF.